These 15 T cell receptor beta chains were all obtained from the same sample, sequenced in a study of neurological immune-mediated disorders. TCRdb reprocessed the 5' RACE reads with MiXCR, giving one entry per CDR3 protein. The sample holds more than 15,000 distinct CDR3 sequences; about 15% are singletons and the top ten take about 13%. The specimen was PBMCs. Receptor source: a man aged 60 to 69 with HTLV-1-associated myelopathy (HAM/TSP).

This clonotype was seen many times. The chain employs TRBV24-1 and TRBJ1-1; the D is unclear. The CDR3 runs 15 residues. Trimming removed 4 bases from V and 3 bases from J, with 14 bases in between. Germline CDR1 reads KGHDR; CDR2 reads SFDVKD. The CDR3 sequence: CATSDPGAGDTEAFF. In DNA form, the CDR3 reads TGTGCCACCAGTGACCCTGGTGCTGGGGACACTGAAGCTTTCTTT.

This clonotype occurred many times. CDR3: CASRPQGGSNQPQHF. The CDR3 nucleotides are TGTGCCAGCAGGCCACAGGGGGGGAGCAATCAGCCCCAGCATTTT. The chain carries TRBV6-5 and TRBJ1-5, with 8 nucleotides matching TRBD1. The CDR3 length is 15 residues. V shed 6 bases and J 1 base; nucleotides not matched to a gene: 5. Looked up from germline, CDR1 is MNHEY and CDR2 is SVGAGI.

In its sample, this clonotype was seen many times. The V and J genes are TRBV7-8 and TRBJ2-7; tentatively, D is TRBD1 or TRBD2 (5 bases each). The CDR3 is 15 residues long. Germline lookup yields CDR1 SGHVS and CDR2 FQNEAQ. V dropped 1 base and J dropped 0 bases, with 10 bases sitting between them. The CDR3 loop is CASSLGGSSSYEQYF. CDR3 nucleotide sequence: TGTGCCAGCAGCTTAGGGGGGTCGAGCTCCTACGAGCAGTACTTC.

This clonotype counts as large. The chain carries TRBV29-1 and TRBJ2-5; 7 bases are shared with TRBD1. The CDR3 runs 12 residues. Germline lookup yields CDR1 SQVTM and CDR2 ANQGSEA. V was pared by 3 bases and J by 5 bases, with 3 bases of the junction left unmatched. As DNA, the CDR3 is TGCAGCGTTGAGACAGGGATCGAGACCCAGTACTTC. It encodes CSVETGIETQYF.

At least ten counts were recorded for this clonotype. The junction departs from the called germline gene at one end, perhaps through a read error. This rearrangement joins TRBV4-3 to TRBJ2-2; TRBD2 is a possible D gene (5 bases). This CDR3 region has 14 residues. Germline-derived CDR1 and CDR2 are LGHNA and YSLEER. The chain's CDR3 is CASRGDRATGEMFF. The CDR3 DNA follows: TGCGCCAGCAGGGGCGACCGAGCGACCGGGGAGATGTTTTTT.

This clonotype is classed as medium-sized. V is TRBV7-9 and J is TRBJ1-5; D gene unclear. The germline CDR1 and CDR2 sequences are SEHNR and FQNEAQ (reference sequence). Deletions cut 1 base from V and 3 bases from J, with 7 bases between. The CDR3 totals 14 residues. CDR3 nucleotides: TGTGCCAGCAGCTTAGAAGGTTACAATCAGCCCCAGCATTTT. Protein: CASSLEGYNQPQHF.

This clonotype was counted at least ten times. The genes are TRBV20-1 and TRBJ2-6, with TRBD2 matching 7 bases. Unmatched junction bases numbered 5, after V lost 6 bases and J lost 0 bases. The CDR3 extends over 15 amino acids. Germline CDR1 DFQATT, CDR2 SNEGSKA (reference sequence). The CDR3 bases are TGCAGTGCCGGGGGAGGGCACTCTGGGGCCAACGTCCTGACTTTC. This encodes CSAGGGHSGANVLTF.

In its sample, this clonotype was seen many times. The J gene is TRBJ1-2, the V gene TRBV7-2, with a weak D call TRBD1 (5 bases). The CDR3 is made up of 15 amino acids. From germline, CDR1 is SGHTA and CDR2 FQGNSA. Trimming cost V 2 bases and J 4 bases, with 14 bases left between them. The CDR3 sequence: CASSLTRWGGYGYTF. The CDR3 region has the DNA TGTGCCAGCAGCTTAACGCGTTGGGGGGGCTATGGCTACACCTTC.

The V gene is TRBV6-6, the J gene TRBJ2-7, with 7 bases aligning to TRBD1. From germline, CDR1 is MNHNY and CDR2 SVGAGI (reference sequence). The CDR3 contains 14 residues. J was trimmed by 0 bases and V by 5 bases; bases with no gene match: 4. CDR3 sequence (DNA): TGTGCCAGCAGTCACAGGGGAAGCTCCTACGAGCAGTACGTC. It yields the protein CASSHRGSSYEQYV.

This clonotype was detected many times. This chain uses TRBV4-1 with TRBJ2-7; D is unresolved. The CDR3 is 12 amino acids. Germline V gene data show CDR1 as MGHRA and CDR2 as YSYEKL. V was clipped by 4 bases and J by 5 bases, with 9 bases between them. Written as DNA, the CDR3 is TGCGCCAGCAGCCCGGCCTGGGACGAGCAGTACTTC. Translation gives CASSPAWDEQYF.

This clonotype was observed many times. The rearrangement joins TRBV4-1 to TRBJ2-7; D remains unclear. Germline-derived CDR1 and CDR2 are MGHRA and YSYEKL. Trimming took 6 bases from V and 1 from J, leaving 19 bases between them. The CDR3 spans 16 residues. CDR3 amino acids: CASSPQVGLWSYEQYF. The CDR3 DNA reads TGCGCCAGCAGTCCCCAGGTAGGGTTGTGGTCCTACGAGCAGTACTTC.

This clonotype was seen ten or more times. The chain carries TRBV7-2 and TRBJ1-4; 9 nucleotides line up with TRBD1. J gave up 4 bases and V 9 bases, and 9 bases lay outside the gene matches. Germline V gene sequence: CDR1 SGHTA, CDR2 FQGNSA. This CDR3 is 15 amino acids long. The chain's CDR3 is CASSRPGQGNEKLFF. The CDR3 nucleotides are TGTGCCAGTTCCCGACCGGGACAGGGTAATGAAAAACTGTTTTTT. Filled out from reference TRBV7-2 and TRBJ1-4, the complete variable domain reads GAGVSQSPSNKVTEKGKDVELRCDPISGHTALYWYRQSLGQGLEFLIYFQGNSAPDKSGLPSDRFSAERTGGSVSTLTIQRTQQEDSAVYLCASSRPGQGNEKLFFGSGTQLSVL.

This clonotype showed up many times. V usage is TRBV7-9 and J usage is TRBJ1-1; TRBD1 matches 12 bases. The V and J ends lost 5 bases and 5 bases, in that order; junction bases with no gene match: 9. The CDR3 extends over 16 amino acids. The germline V gene has CDR1 SEHNR and CDR2 FQNEAQ (reference sequence). CDR3 region: CASSPQGTGGRTEAFF. The CDR3 DNA sequence: TGTGCCAGCAGCCCCCAGGGGACAGGGGGCCGGACTGAAGCTTTCTTT.

V gene TRBV20-1 combines with J gene TRBJ2-7; possible D gene TRBD2, 6 bases. CDR1 is DFQATT, CDR2 SNEGSKA, per germline (reference sequence). Trimming took 5 bases from V and 2 from J, leaving 22 bases between them. The CDR3 is made up of 16 amino acids. The CDR3 region has the DNA TGCAGTGCTTACGATCCTAGCGCCCGAACCCCCTACGAGCAGTACTTC. It is translated as CSAYDPSARTPYEQYF.

The rearrangement uses TRBV9 and TRBJ2-7; D remains unclear. CDR1 and CDR2 from the germline V gene are SGDLS and YYNGEE. V gave up 2 bases and J gave up 1 base, with 10 bases separating them. The length of the CDR3 is 14 residues. This chain's CDR3 is CASSVVPGSYEQYF. Here the CDR3 DNA reads TGTGCCAGCAGCGTCGTCCCCGGATCCTACGAGCAGTACTTC.